The 21 T cell receptor beta chains below all came from one sample that was sequenced in a study of blood T cell repertoires in COVID-19. Sequencing was performed with immunoSEQ multiplex PCR; in TCRdb, only in-frame clones are kept and a portion is missing. The repertoire holds 190,000 or so clones, roughly 84% seen once, with roughly 6.9% in the top ten. Sequencing was done on a sample of PBMCs or T cells enriched from blood (not recorded which). The receptor set was obtained from a middle-aged man who had recovered from COVID-19.

Concerning this clone: A much larger clone lies one base from this, so it may be a read error. This sequence joins TRBV28 and TRBJ2-7; no definite D call. This CDR3 has 12 amino acids. Trimming left V 6 bases short and J 0 bases short, with 6 bases between. Germline-derived CDR1 and CDR2 are MDHEN and SYDVKM. Here the CDR3 DNA reads TGTGCCAGCAGCCCCAGCTCCTACGAGCAGTACTTC. It translates to CASSPSSYEQYF.

This chain connects TRBV4-2 to TRBJ2-7; TRBD1 might be the D (6 bases). There are 15 residues in the CDR3. Looked up from germline, CDR1 is LGHNA and CDR2 is YNFKEQ. Trimming took 3 bases from V and 0 from J, leaving 12 bases between them. CDR3 loop: CASSQGAPPSYEQYF. CDR3 nucleotide sequence: TGTGCCAGCAGCCAGGGGGCCCCCCCCTCCTACGAGCAGTACTTC.

V usage is TRBV18 and J usage is TRBJ2-3, with 10 bases fitting TRBD1. After removal of 3 bases from V and 4 bases from J, the junction contained 10 bases not matched to a gene. Germline assignment: CDR1 KGHSH and CDR2 LQKENI. The CDR3 consists of 17 residues. In DNA form, the CDR3 reads TGTGCCAGCTCACCTTCGGGACAGGGGACCCTCGCAGATACGCAGTATTTT. It specifies CASSPSGQGTLADTQYF.

This clone was counted once. CDR3 sequence reads: CASSDRAGTGELFF. The CDR3, as DNA: TGTGCCAGCAGTGACAGGGCGGGCACCGGGGAGCTGTTTTTT. The chain is built from TRBV6-4 and TRBJ2-2; TRBD2 is a possible D gene (5 bases). The germline gives CDR1 MRHNA, CDR2 SNTAGT. The CDR3 loop spans 14 amino acids. Trimming removed 2 bases at V and 4 bases at J, with 8 bases between.

This rearrangement joins TRBV5-8 to TRBJ2-3, with 12 bases that match TRBD2. V lost 1 base, J lost 6 bases, and 3 bases stayed unmatched. The CDR3 is 15 residues long. Per the germline V gene, CDR1 is SGHTS and CDR2 is YDEGEE. The CDR3 is CASSLRLAGVDTQYF. For the CDR3, the DNA is TGTGCCAGCAGCTTGAGACTAGCGGGGGTGGATACGCAGTATTTT.

The J gene is TRBJ2-7, the V gene TRBV7-9, with D maybe TRBD2 (6 bases). Trimming removed 7 bases at V and 2 bases at J, with 18 bases between. This CDR3 is 15 amino acids long. The germline V gene encodes CDR1 SEHNR and CDR2 FQNEAQ (reference sequence). The CDR3 DNA reads as TGTGCCAGCAACTCAAAGAGGGGACTGCCCTACGAGCAGTACTTC. The encoded protein is CASNSKRGLPYEQYF. The entire variable domain, with the rest obtained from reference TRBV7-9 and TRBJ2-7, is as follows: DTGVSQNPRHKITKRGQNVTFRCDPISEHNRLYWYRQTLGQGPEFLTYFQNEAQLEKSRLLSDRFSAERPKGSFSTLEIQRTEQGDSAMYLCASNSKRGLPYEQYFGPGTRLTVT.

This clone was seen a single time. The rearrangement uses TRBV28 and TRBJ1-4; TRBD1 agrees at 9 bases. Per the germline V gene, CDR1 is MDHEN and CDR2 is SYDVKM. Losses at the gene ends were 3 bases for V and 7 bases for J; bases not matched to a gene: 3. This CDR3 has 14 residues. CDR3 region: CASSLGQGVEKLFF. The DNA of the CDR3 is TGTGCCAGCAGTTTGGGACAGGGAGTTGAAAAACTGTTTTTT.

The CDR3 DNA sequence: TGCGCCAGCAGCTTGGACGGACAGGGTGGGGTATCACCCCTCCACTTT. Translating gives CASSLDGQGGVSPLHF. The chain recombines TRBV5-1 with TRBJ1-6; 8 bases are shared with TRBD1. This CDR3 has 16 residues. Germline CDR1 is SGHRS and CDR2 is YFSETQ. V lost 0 bases, J lost 10 bases, and 9 bases stayed unmatched.

The rearrangement links TRBV2 to TRBJ2-1; 7 nucleotides match TRBD1. Trimming cost V 5 bases and J 5 bases; bases outside gene matches: 3. Looked up from germline, CDR1 is SNHLY and CDR2 is FYNNEI. This CDR3 is built from 13 residues. The CDR3 spells CASSSDRDNEQFF. As DNA, the CDR3 is TGTGCCAGCAGTTCCGACAGGGACAATGAGCAGTTCTTC.

This clone was counted a few times. The rearrangement links TRBV7-2 to TRBJ1-3; unclear D gene. CDR1 and CDR2 (germline): SGHTA, FQGNSA. V lost 2 bases, J lost 0 bases, and 14 bases lay in between. This CDR3 region has 17 residues. The DNA of the CDR3 is TGTGCCAGCAGCTTATTGAGTTCTTCGAGCTCTGGAAACACCATATATTTT. Protein sequence: CASSLLSSSSSGNTIYF. The variable domain in full, with the rest retrieved from reference TRBV7-2 and TRBJ1-3, is GAGVSQSPSNKVTEKGKDVELRCDPISGHTALYWYRQSLGQGLEFLIYFQGNSAPDKSGLPSDRFSAERTGGSVSTLTIQRTQQEDSAVYLCASSLLSSSSSGNTIYFGEGSWLTVV.

The J gene is TRBJ1-5, the V gene TRBV6-1, with 8 bases identical to TRBD1. V lost 4 bases and J lost 6; bases outside the gene matches: 11. Germline loops: CDR1 MNHNS, CDR2 SASEGT. The CDR3 is 16 residues long. DNA of the CDR3: TGTGCCAGCAGTGTCGCAGGGGGCGCGATTTTTCAGCCCCAGCATTTT. It codes for CASSVAGGAIFQPQHF.

This clone was seen once. The chain combines TRBV27 with TRBJ2-5, with D possibly matching TRBD2 (6 bases). V was clipped by 2 bases and J by 8 bases, with 15 bases between them. The germline V gene encodes CDR1 MNHEY and CDR2 SMNVEV (reference sequence). The CDR3 loop spans 14 amino acids. The CDR3 is CASSLRSGVDTQYF. The CDR3 bases are TGTGCCAGCAGTTTAAGGTCGGGAGTGGACACCCAGTACTTC.

This chain links TRBV28 with TRBJ1-3; D gene ambiguous. Trimming pared 6 bases from V and 0 bases from J, leaving 9 bases between. Per the germline V gene, CDR1 is MDHEN and CDR2 is SYDVKM. This CDR3 contains 14 residues. The chain's CDR3 is CASSSASSGNTIYF. The CDR3 DNA reads TGTGCCAGCAGCTCCGCTAGCTCTGGAAACACCATATATTTT.

The CDR3 spells CASSPSGTAYEQYF. Written as DNA, the CDR3 is TGTGCCAGCTCACCCTCGGGGACAGCCTACGAGCAGTACTTC. The chain has TRBV18 and TRBJ2-7; 7 bases match TRBD1. V lost 3 bases, J lost 2 bases, and 4 bases stayed unmatched. The CDR3 length is 14 residues. Germline CDR1 is KGHSH and CDR2 is LQKENI.

CDR3 coding DNA: TGTGCCAGCAGCCCGGAGACAGGGAAGGGGTCACCCCTCCACTTT. Amino acids: CASSPETGKGSPLHF. The V and J genes are TRBV3-1 (or the pseudogene TRBV3-2) and TRBJ1-6; 7 bases are a match to TRBD1. The CDR3 contains 15 residues. V trimming: 4 bases; J trimming: 10 bases; junction bases outside the gene matches: 10. Per the germline V gene, CDR1 is LGHDT and CDR2 is YNNKEL (reference sequence).

In its sample, this clone was seen once. The chain employs TRBV2 and TRBJ1-5; 7 nucleotides agree with TRBD1. After removal of 4 bases from V and 11 bases from J, the junction contained 8 bases not matched to a gene. The CDR3 runs 13 residues. Germline V gives CDR1 SNHLY, CDR2 FYNNEI. CDR3: CASSGQGVETQHF. CDR3 in DNA: TGTGCCAGCAGTGGACAGGGAGTTGAGACCCAGCATTTT.

This rearrangement joins TRBV28 to TRBJ2-7, with 9 positions matching TRBD2. Germline V gene lookup returns CDR1 MDHEN and CDR2 SYDVKM. V lost 6 bases and J lost 0; bases outside the gene matches: 6. The length of the CDR3 is 15 residues. CDR3 DNA sequence: TGTGCCAGCAGGGTAGCGGGGGTCCCCTCCTACGAGCAGTACTTC. Translation gives CASRVAGVPSYEQYF.

This clone was counted once. The rearrangement links TRBV20-1 to TRBJ2-7, with D perhaps matching TRBD1 (5 bases). CDR1 is DFQATT and CDR2 is SNEGSKA in the germline V gene (reference sequence). Trimming shortened V by 3 bases and J by 2 bases, and 14 bases separated the two germline ends. The CDR3 runs 14 residues. Here the CDR3 reads CSASRGGVAYEQYF. Written as DNA, the CDR3 is TGCAGTGCTAGTAGGGGTGGAGTTGCCTACGAGCAGTACTTC.

J is TRBJ2-2 and V is TRBV30; perhaps TRBD1 as D (5 bases). Trimming cost V 0 bases and J 0 bases, with 11 bases left between them. The CDR3 has 16 residues. Germline lookup yields CDR1 GTSNPN and CDR2 SVGIG (reference sequence). The CDR3 is CAWSVGAASNTGELFF. For the CDR3, the DNA is TGTGCCTGGAGTGTAGGGGCCGCTTCGAACACCGGGGAGCTGTTTTTT.

This chain links TRBV7-2 with TRBJ1-2, with D possibly being TRBD1 (6 bases). Germline V gives CDR1 SGHTA, CDR2 FQGNSA. The V gene lost 5 bases and the J gene lost 4 bases, with 14 bases spanning the gap. The CDR3 runs to 14 residues. The CDR3 region is CASSLKQGGYGYTF. The CDR3 DNA is TGTGCCAGCAGCCTAAAACAAGGGGGCTATGGCTACACCTTC.

V and J are TRBV7-6 and TRBJ2-1; possibly TRBD2 for D (6 bases). In germline, CDR1 is SGHVS, CDR2 FNYEAQ. CDR3 length equals 18 residues. Trimming left V 1 base short and J 1 base short, with 17 bases between. CDR3 sequence reads: CASSLVRGASVSYNEQFF. In nucleotides, the CDR3 is TGTGCCAGCAGCTTAGTGCGGGGCGCGAGCGTTTCCTACAATGAGCAGTTCTTC.